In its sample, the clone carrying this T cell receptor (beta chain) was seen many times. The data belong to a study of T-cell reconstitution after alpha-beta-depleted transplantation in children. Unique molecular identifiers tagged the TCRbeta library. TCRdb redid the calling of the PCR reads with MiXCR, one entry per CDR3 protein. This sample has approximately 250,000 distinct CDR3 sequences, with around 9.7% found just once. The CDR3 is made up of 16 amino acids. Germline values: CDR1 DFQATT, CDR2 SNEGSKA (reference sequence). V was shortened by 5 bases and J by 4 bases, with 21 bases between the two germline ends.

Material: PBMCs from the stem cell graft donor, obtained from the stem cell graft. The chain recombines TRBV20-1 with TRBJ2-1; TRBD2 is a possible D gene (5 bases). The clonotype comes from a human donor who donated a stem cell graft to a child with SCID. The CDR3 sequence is CSAPPLARLSYNEQFF. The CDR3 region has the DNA TGCAGTGCTCCCCCCCTAGCCCGGCTAAGTTACAATGAGCAGTTCTTC.